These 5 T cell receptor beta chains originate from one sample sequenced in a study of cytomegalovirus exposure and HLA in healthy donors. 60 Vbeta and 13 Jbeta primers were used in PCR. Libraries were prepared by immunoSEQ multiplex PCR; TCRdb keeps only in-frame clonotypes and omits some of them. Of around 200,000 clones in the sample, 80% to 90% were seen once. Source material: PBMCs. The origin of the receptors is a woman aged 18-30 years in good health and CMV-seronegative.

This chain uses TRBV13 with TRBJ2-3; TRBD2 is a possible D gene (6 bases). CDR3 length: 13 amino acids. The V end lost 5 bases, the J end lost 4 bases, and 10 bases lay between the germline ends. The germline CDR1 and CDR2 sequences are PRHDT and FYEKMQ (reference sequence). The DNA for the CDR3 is TGTGCCAGCAGCCTTAGCGGCGCAGATACGCAGTATTTT. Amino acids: CASSLSGADTQYF.

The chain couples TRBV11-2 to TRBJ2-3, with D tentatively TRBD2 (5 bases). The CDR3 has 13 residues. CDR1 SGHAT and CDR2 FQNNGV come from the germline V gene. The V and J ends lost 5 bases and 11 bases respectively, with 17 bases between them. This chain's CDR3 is CASSRMTEREQYF. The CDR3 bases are TGTGCCAGCAGCCGCATGACTGAGAGGGAGCAGTATTTT.

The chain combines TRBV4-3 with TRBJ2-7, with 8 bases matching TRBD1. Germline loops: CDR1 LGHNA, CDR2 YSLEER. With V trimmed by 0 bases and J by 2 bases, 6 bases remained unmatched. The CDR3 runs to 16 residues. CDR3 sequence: CASSQDLQGVPYEQYF. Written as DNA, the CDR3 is TGCGCCAGCAGCCAAGATCTACAGGGGGTGCCCTACGAGCAGTACTTC.

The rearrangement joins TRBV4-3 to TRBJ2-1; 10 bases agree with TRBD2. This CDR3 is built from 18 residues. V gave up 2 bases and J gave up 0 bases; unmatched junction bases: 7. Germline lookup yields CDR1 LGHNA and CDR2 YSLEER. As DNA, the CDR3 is TGCGCCAGCAGCCAATATAGCGGGGGGTCTAGCTCCTACAATGAGCAGTTCTTC. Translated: CASSQYSGGSSSYNEQFF.

The CDR3 sequence: CASSVAGQAHHSGNTIYF. DNA for the CDR3: TGTGCCAGCAGCGTAGCTGGCCAGGCTCATCACTCTGGAAACACCATATATTTT. This chain joins TRBV9 and TRBJ1-3; no clear D. With 0 bases removed from V and 0 bases from J, the gap between germline ends came to 16 bases. Germline V gene lookup returns CDR1 SGDLS and CDR2 YYNGEE. CDR3 length: 18 amino acids.